The clone carrying this T cell receptor (beta chain) was seen at least ten times. The data belong to a study of spatial heterogeneity in lung cancer. Noted time point: sample taken at primary tumor resection. Unsorted tumor, nontumor lung tissue or cryopreserved PBMC supplied the whole RNA. Trimming at V came to 5 bases and at J to 4 bases, leaving 3 bases not matched to a gene. CDR1 is SGHRS, CDR2 YFSETQ, per germline. This CDR3 is 14 amino acids long. TCRdb reprocessed the 5' RACE reads via MiXCR and lists one record per CDR3 protein. The sample contains 40,000 to 55,000 distinct CDR3 sequences, roughly an eighth of which appear only once.

The V gene is TRBV5-1, the J gene TRBJ1-1; 12 nucleotides match TRBD1. The receptor's source is a male donor with early-stage non-small cell lung cancer. Material: PBMCs, obtained at surgery. The chain's CDR3 is CASSQGQGATEAFF. DNA of the CDR3: TGCGCCAGCAGTCAGGGACAGGGGGCCACTGAAGCTTTCTTT.